This note documents a single T cell receptor (beta chain) sequence. This clone showed up just once. There is no known antigen for this receptor. No much larger clonotype is one base removed from it; base qualities were not supplied. This record comes from a study of cytomegalovirus exposure and HLA in healthy donors (dated 2017 in TCRdb). General notes on the study: According to a later analysis, one platform produced both the roughly 130 validation repertoires and the 550 to 800 repertoires of the first cohort. The study aimed to test whether cataloging public T cell receptors could reveal signatures of past pathogen exposure. Besides the first cohort of 550 to 750 subjects, a separate validation cohort made up of over 95 different subjects was used. High-throughput TCR immunosequencing, statistical association of individual TCRs with disease status, and machine learning were combined to predict cytomegalovirus infection status. Results the study describes overall, beyond this receptor: A later analysis lacked HLA typing for the validation cohort, so it scored co-occurrence in that cohort across all 120 or so repertoires. A later analysis found that TCRs clustered in the first cohort also tended to co-occur in the approximately 120 validation repertoires, with 90% to 95% of cluster scores above 0. In the study, 150 to 200 TCR beta chains were listed as associated with cytomegalovirus. In vitro tests confirmed that a few of the cytomegalovirus-associated TCR beta chains recognize cytomegalovirus antigens. The classifier was reported to diagnose cytomegalovirus status with high specificity and sensitivity in both the original and validation cohorts. Across donors, most TCR sequences were observed very rarely, whereas some public TCRs were present in many individuals. It was suggested by the authors that the approach could potentially be generalized to other disease states and immunological phenotypes.

The library came from the immunoSEQ multiplex PCR assay. The paper's data handling went like this. A statistical classification framework was built to diagnose cytomegalovirus status from the catalog of TCR beta chain sequences. Here the immuneACCESS table is served through TCRdb, limited to in-frame sequences with V and J called. Missing clones are a known gap in these copies; in checked studies unresolved V genes cover under half, and the rest lacks a known reason. From that table come the V and J calls and clone size; the DNA was used to work out D and trimming. The sample yields around 140,000 clones; 94% were counted once. The ten largest account for 1.8% of the sample. Separate from the approximately 730-subject first cohort, the validation cohort of roughly 110 subjects was the group to which the donors belonged. CDR1 and CDR2 are read off the germline V gene as MGHRA and YSYEKL. The CDR3 covers 15 residues, taking in both the cysteine and the phenylalanine. The read is trimmed to its CDR3 DNA, 45 bases read in frame from base 1. For this chain, trimming is 4 bases at the V end and 1 base at the J end, and the number of junction bases without a gene match is 7.

The sequence joins TRBV4-1 to TRBJ2-7, with 7 bases aligning to TRBD2. The specimen was PBMCs. This TCR was recovered from a man younger than 35 in good health and CMV-seropositive. The nucleotide sequence reads as follows: TGCGCCAGCAGCCCTCCGGGACTAACTTCCTACGAGCAGTACTTC. Translated, this is CASSPPGLTSYEQYF.